Below, one TCR beta chain is given with its context. CDR3 size: 15 residues. Germline CDR1 and CDR2: SGHTA and FQGTGA. The V gene lost 2 bases and the J gene lost 4 bases, with 15 bases spanning the gap. This specimen comes from a study of blood T cell repertoires in COVID-19. Study details: Spain, Italy and the United States supplied samples that represented acute and convalescent COVID-19. Sources were T cells, B-cell-depleted T cells, or PBMCs; the material itself was cDNA or gDNA.

Per the study methods: Amplifying reference gene primers gave estimates of nucleated cell counts. Sequencing was performed with immunoSEQ multiplex PCR; in TCRdb, only in-frame clones are kept and a portion is missing. V, J and clone size are those of that table, while D and trimming were read from the DNA. The sample has 70,000 to 75,000 clones, approximately 80% seen once; the top ten hold roughly 4.8%. The origin of this receptor is a woman older than 75 with active or convalescent COVID-19. Specimen: peripheral blood. The chain uses TRBV7-3 and TRBJ2-7, with D tentatively TRBD1 (5 bases). The CDR3 loop reads CASSLGPQGRYEQYF. CDR3 DNA sequence: TGTGCCAGCAGCTTAGGACCCCAGGGTCGGTACGAGCAGTACTTC.